Each of the 29 T cell receptor beta chains below was sequenced from the same sample in a study of cytomegalovirus exposure and HLA in healthy donors. PCR primers comprised 60 Vbeta and 13 Jbeta primers. Assay: immunoSEQ multiplex PCR; the TCRdb copy retains only in-frame clones and omits some. Of under 150,000 clones in the sample, more than 80% are singletons; the top ten hold more than 3.5%. Sequencing was done on a sample of PBMCs. The receptors were gathered from a woman aged 35 to 49 in good health and CMV-seropositive.

J is TRBJ1-1 and V is TRBV7-8, with TRBD1 as a possible D gene (6 bases). CDR3 length: 13 residues. Trimming left V 5 bases short and J 4 bases short, with 11 bases between. The germline CDR1 and CDR2 sequences are SGHVS and FQNEAQ. The CDR3 protein is CASSQGLGTEAFF. CDR3 DNA: TGTGCCAGCAGCCAGGGGCTTGGCACTGAAGCTTTCTTT.

The chain combines TRBV19 with TRBJ1-6; D may be TRBD1 (6 bases). V lost 9 bases to trimming and J lost 7 bases, with 16 bases between them. Germline V CDR1 and CDR2: LNHDA, SQIVND (reference sequence). CDR3 length: 14 residues. CDR3 loop: CASKRGAGNSPLHF. In nucleotides, the CDR3 is TGTGCCAGCAAGCGGGGGGCTGGGAATTCACCCCTCCACTTT.

J is TRBJ2-2 and V is TRBV19; 10 bases fit TRBD2. The trim removed 5 bases at V and 0 bases at J, leaving 6 bases unmatched. Germline lookup yields CDR1 LNHDA and CDR2 SQIVND (reference sequence). The CDR3 extends over 17 amino acids. The CDR3 reads CASSPPGLASNTGELFF. CDR3 sequence (DNA): TGTGCCAGTAGTCCCCCGGGACTAGCGTCGAACACCGGGGAGCTGTTTTTT.

The table lists this clone with a count of one. The chain recombines TRBV25-1 with TRBJ2-1; D unresolved. Trimming stripped 4 bases from V and 6 bases from J, with 13 bases between. This CDR3 is 14 amino acids long. Germline assignment: CDR1 MGHDK and CDR2 SYGVNS. The CDR3 loop reads CASSGALSSNEQFF. Here the CDR3 DNA reads TGTGCCAGCAGTGGGGCCCTCAGTTCCAATGAGCAGTTCTTC.

Worth noting for this clone: Its ends do not fully match the called genes, so a read error is possible. V and J are TRBV7-9 and TRBJ1-6; 12 bases map to TRBD1. The CDR3 length is 15 residues. The germline V gene has CDR1 SEHNR and CDR2 FQNEAQ (reference sequence). The CDR3 region is CSSSGTGGKNSPLHF. CDR3 bases: TGTTCCAGCAGCGGGACAGGGGGCAAAAATTCACCCCTCCACTTT.

The V gene is TRBV6-5, the J gene TRBJ1-5; no clear D gene. The germline V gene encodes CDR1 MNHEY and CDR2 SVGAGI. The CDR3 is 13 residues long. Trimming pared 5 bases from V and 2 bases from J, leaving 7 bases between. The CDR3 nucleotides are TGTGCCAGCAGTCATCAGGGCAATCAGCCCCAGCATTTT. It translates to CASSHQGNQPQHF.

V usage is TRBV9 and J usage is TRBJ2-7, with 9 bases aligning to TRBD1. J was trimmed by 5 bases and V by 0 bases; bases with no gene match: 6. Germline V gives CDR1 SGDLS, CDR2 YYNGEE. This CDR3 region has 15 residues. CDR3 loop: CASSVAWGDRDEQYF. The CDR3 DNA reads as TGTGCCAGCAGCGTAGCTTGGGGGGACAGGGACGAGCAGTACTTC.

The CDR3 DNA follows: TGCGCCAGCACCCGACAGGATAAGGGCACTGAAGCTTTCTTT. Its protein product is CASTRQDKGTEAFF. The rearrangement links TRBV5-1 to TRBJ1-1; D may be TRBD1 (6 bases). V was cut by 6 bases and J by 4 bases, with 16 bases left in between. Germline CDR1 is SGHRS and CDR2 is YFSETQ. This CDR3 contains 14 residues.

This clone was observed a single time. This chain joins TRBV29-1 and TRBJ1-4; D is ambiguous. The germline V and J ends were trimmed by 0 bases and 1 base, with 9 bases remaining between them. The CDR3 has 15 amino acids. The germline V gene has CDR1 SQVTM and CDR2 ANQGSEA. CDR3 nucleotide sequence: TGCAGCGTTGAAGATTGGGGAGGAACTAATGAAAAACTGTTTTTT. Translated, it gives CSVEDWGGTNEKLFF.

This chain connects TRBV6-1 to TRBJ1-6; weak D call: TRBD1 (5 bases). Trimming shortened V by 4 bases and J by 9 bases, and 7 bases separated the two germline ends. The CDR3 totals 12 residues. CDR1 and CDR2 from the germline V gene are MNHNS and SASEGT. The CDR3 is CASSAGRSPLHF. CDR3 sequence (DNA): TGTGCCAGCAGTGCAGGGCGTTCACCCCTCCACTTT.

J is TRBJ1-5 and V is TRBV6-4; D call uncertain. Germline V gene data show CDR1 as MRHNA and CDR2 as SNTAGT. Trimming took 4 bases from V and 5 from J, leaving 9 bases between them. This CDR3 is built from 13 residues. The CDR3 region is CASSVGGDQPQHF. As DNA, the CDR3 is TGTGCCAGCAGTGTAGGAGGCGATCAGCCCCAGCATTTT.

V usage is TRBV10-3 and J usage is TRBJ2-3; 8 bases match TRBD2. The CDR3 has 13 residues. Germline assignment: CDR1 ENHRY and CDR2 SYGVKD. The junction had 7 bases not matched to a gene; V was cut back by 4 bases and J by 10 bases. CDR3 sequence reads: CAISAGGDIAQYF. The CDR3 DNA reads as TGTGCCATCAGTGCCGGGGGGGACATTGCGCAGTATTTT.

This clone came up many times. The rearrangement uses TRBV2 and TRBJ1-2, with 9 bases lining up with TRBD1. V lost 5 bases to trimming and J lost 7 bases; unmatched junction nucleotides: 5. Germline V gene lookup returns CDR1 SNHLY and CDR2 FYNNEI. The CDR3 is made up of 13 amino acids. The CDR3 DNA sequence: TGTGCCAGCAGTTACAGGGGGCAATTTGGCTACACCTTC. Translating it yields CASSYRGQFGYTF.

The chain employs TRBV19 and TRBJ1-2; the D is unclear. Germline values: CDR1 LNHDA, CDR2 SQIVND (reference sequence). The CDR3 sequence is 13 residues long. Trimming stripped 6 bases from V and 4 bases from J, with 12 bases between. The CDR3 loop reads CASSREASYGYTF. The CDR3, as DNA: TGTGCCAGTAGCCGAGAGGCGAGCTATGGCTACACCTTC.

This chain connects TRBV28 to TRBJ1-2, with no clear D. V gave up 2 bases and J gave up 5 bases, with 9 bases separating them. This CDR3 has 13 amino acids. Germline CDR1 reads MDHEN; CDR2 reads SYDVKM. The CDR3 loop reads CASSLVGPYGYTF. As DNA, the CDR3 is TGTGCCAGCAGTTTAGTGGGCCCTTATGGCTACACCTTC.

This clone has just a few counts. The chain recombines TRBV10-3 with TRBJ1-2; maybe TRBD1 (6 bases). The CDR3 contains 14 residues. Trimming removed 10 bases at V and 8 bases at J, with 23 bases between. The germline gives CDR1 ENHRY, CDR2 SYGVKD. CDR3 in amino acids: CATTGGEGVGGYTF. DNA for the CDR3: TGTGCCACGACTGGAGGGGAGGGGGTGGGCGGCTACACCTTC.

This clone was counted once. The rearrangement uses TRBV4-3 and TRBJ1-2, with no clear D. Trimming pared 4 bases from V and 4 bases from J, leaving 19 bases between. CDR1 is LGHNA, CDR2 YSLEER, per germline. CDR3 length: 16 residues. This CDR3 is CASSPSFGGRTYGYTF. The CDR3 nucleotides read TGCGCCAGCAGCCCGTCTTTTGGAGGGCGAACCTATGGCTACACCTTC.

This chain links TRBV27 with TRBJ2-1; maybe TRBD1 (5 bases). CDR3 length: 16 residues. V was shortened by 2 bases and J by 0 bases, with 11 bases between the two germline ends. Germline lookup yields CDR1 MNHEY and CDR2 SMNVEV (reference sequence). Here the CDR3 reads CASSLMGRASYNEQFF. In nucleotides, the CDR3 is TGTGCCAGCAGTTTAATGGGCAGGGCCTCCTACAATGAGCAGTTCTTC.

The chain links TRBV5-4 to TRBJ1-2, with D possibly being TRBD1 (5 bases). Between the trimmed V and J ends, which lost 6 bases and 2 bases, there was a span of 14 bases. Germline loops: CDR1 SGHNT, CDR2 YYREEE (reference sequence). The CDR3 has 14 amino acids. This CDR3 is CASTSDRGNYGYTF. The DNA of the CDR3 is TGTGCCAGCACCTCCGATCGGGGGAACTATGGCTACACCTTC. Based on the CDR3 plus reference TRBV5-4 and TRBJ1-2, the full variable domain is ETGVTQSPTHLIKTRGQQVTLRCSSQSGHNTVSWYQQALGQGPQFIFQYYREEENGRGNFPPRFSGLQFPNYSSELNVNALELDDSALYLCASTSDRGNYGYTFGSGTRLTVV.

The V and J genes are TRBV6-1 and TRBJ2-7, with unresolved D. The CDR3 has 16 residues. Germline V gives CDR1 MNHNS, CDR2 SASEGT. The V end was cut by 2 bases, the J end by 9 bases, with 23 bases between. The CDR3 sequence is CASSEQSGSPLRVQYF. The CDR3 DNA reads as TGTGCCAGCAGTGAACAGTCCGGGTCTCCTCTACGAGTGCAGTACTTC.

The genes are TRBV7-9 and TRBJ2-5; 10 bases agree with TRBD2. Per the germline V gene, CDR1 is SEHNR and CDR2 is FQNEAQ (reference sequence). The CDR3 has 16 residues. With 5 bases clipped from V and 2 bases from J, the junction kept 8 bases outside the gene matches. For the CDR3, the DNA is TGTGCCAGCAGCCCCCGCCTAGCGGGGGAGCAAGAGACCCAGTACTTC. Its translation is CASSPRLAGEQETQYF.

Concerning this clone itself: Other DNA variants within this sample encode the same CDR3. The rearrangement uses TRBV28 and TRBJ2-3, with D perhaps TRBD2 (6 bases). This CDR3 is 14 amino acids long. V gave up 3 bases and J gave up 2 bases, with 9 bases separating them. The germline V gene has CDR1 MDHEN and CDR2 SYDVKM. The CDR3 loop is CASSFSGFTDTQYF. The DNA of the CDR3 is TGTGCCAGCAGTTTTAGCGGATTCACAGATACGCAGTATTTT. Full variable domain (remainder filled in from reference TRBV28 and TRBJ2-3): DVKVTQSSRYLVKRTGEKVFLECVQDMDHENMFWYRQDPGLGLRLIYFSYDVKMKEKGDIPEGYSVSREKKERFSLILESASTNQTSMYLCASSFSGFTDTQYFGPGTRLTVL.

The chain combines TRBV1 with TRBJ2-1; the table's D call, TRBD2, was not checked against the DNA. TRBV1 is recorded as a pseudogene. The CDR3 is 13 amino acids. The CDR3, as DNA: TGCCCATCGTTAGCGACACAGTACAATGAGCAGTTCTTC. Amino acids: CPSLATQYNEQFF.

This chain uses TRBV14 with TRBJ2-1; the match to TRBD2 covers 9 bases. Germline lookup yields CDR1 SGHDN and CDR2 FVKESK. V gave up 0 bases and J gave up 6 bases; unmatched junction bases: 3. The CDR3 runs to 15 residues. The CDR3 DNA is TGTGCCAGCAGCCAAGATGCAGCGGGAGGCAATGAGCAGTTCTTC. It translates to CASSQDAAGGNEQFF.

CDR3 nucleotides: TGTGCCAGCAGTTTATCCCTCCCTGTTCGTCAGCCCCAGCATTTT. It translates to CASSLSLPVRQPQHF. The J gene is TRBJ1-5, the V gene TRBV28, with D uncertain. V was pared by 1 base and J by 6 bases, with 13 bases between. In germline, CDR1 is MDHEN, CDR2 SYDVKM. CDR3 size: 15 residues. The complete variable domain, with remaining parts taken from reference TRBV28 and TRBJ1-5, reads DVKVTQSSRYLVKRTGEKVFLECVQDMDHENMFWYRQDPGLGLRLIYFSYDVKMKEKGDIPEGYSVSREKKERFSLILESASTNQTSMYLCASSLSLPVRQPQHFGDGTRLSIL.

The CDR3 reads CATRIGGLETQYF. In DNA form, the CDR3 reads TGTGCCACCAGAATCGGGGGGTTAGAGACCCAGTACTTC. The chain couples TRBV15 to TRBJ2-5, with 7 bases identical to TRBD2. Germline loops: CDR1 LNHNV, CDR2 YYDKDF (reference sequence). With 6 bases clipped from V and 4 bases from J, the junction kept 5 bases outside the gene matches. CDR3 length: 13 amino acids.

V is TRBV5-1 and J is TRBJ1-2, with D possibly matching TRBD1 (6 bases). Germline loops: CDR1 SGHRS, CDR2 YFSETQ. V was clipped by 1 base and J by 4 bases, with 11 bases between them. The CDR3 loop spans 14 amino acids. The CDR3 sequence: CASSLTGPGYGYTF. As DNA, the CDR3 is TGCGCCAGCAGCTTGACAGGGCCGGGCTATGGCTACACCTTC.

This clone was found a few times. This chain links TRBV9 with TRBJ2-3, with D tentatively TRBD2 (6 bases). Looked up from germline, CDR1 is SGDLS and CDR2 is YYNGEE. The CDR3 is made up of 17 amino acids. The V gene lost 3 bases and the J gene lost 2 bases, with 19 bases spanning the gap. The CDR3 here is CASSALLRGGSTDTQYF. The DNA of the CDR3 is TGTGCCAGCAGCGCCCTCCTCCGTGGGGGGTCCACAGATACGCAGTATTTT.

The rearrangement links TRBV10-1 to TRBJ2-2; D remains unclear. CDR3 length equals 15 residues. Germline V gene data show CDR1 as WNHNN and CDR2 as SYGVQD (reference sequence). V was clipped by 0 bases and J by 4 bases, with 9 bases between them. CDR3 DNA sequence: TGCGCCAGCAGTGAGTCGACCGGCGGCACCGGGGAGCTGTTTTTT. The encoded protein is CASSESTGGTGELFF.